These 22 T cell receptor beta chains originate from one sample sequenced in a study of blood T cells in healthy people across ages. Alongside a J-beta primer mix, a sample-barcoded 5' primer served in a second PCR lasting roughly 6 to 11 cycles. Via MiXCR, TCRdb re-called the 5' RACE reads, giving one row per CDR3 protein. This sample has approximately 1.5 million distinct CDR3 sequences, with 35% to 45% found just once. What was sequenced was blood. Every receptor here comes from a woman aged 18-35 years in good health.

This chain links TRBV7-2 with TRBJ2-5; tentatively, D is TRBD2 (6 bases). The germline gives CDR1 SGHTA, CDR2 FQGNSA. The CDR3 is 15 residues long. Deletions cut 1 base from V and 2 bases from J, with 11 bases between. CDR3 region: CASSLEGTYQETQYF. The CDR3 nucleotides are TGTGCCAGCAGCTTAGAGGGGACTTATCAAGAGACCCAGTACTTC. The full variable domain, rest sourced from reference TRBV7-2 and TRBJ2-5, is GAGVSQSPSNKVTEKGKDVELRCDPISGHTALYWYRQSLGQGLEFLIYFQGNSAPDKSGLPSDRFSAERTGGSVSTLTIQRTQQEDSAVYLCASSLEGTYQETQYFGPGTRLLVL.

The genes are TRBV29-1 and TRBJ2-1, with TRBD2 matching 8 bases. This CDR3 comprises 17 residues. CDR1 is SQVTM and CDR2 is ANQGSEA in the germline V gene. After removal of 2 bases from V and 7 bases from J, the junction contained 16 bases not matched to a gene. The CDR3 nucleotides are TGCAGCGTTGAACCCGAACTAGCGGACCCTTTAACGAATGAGCAGTTCTTC. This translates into CSVEPELADPLTNEQFF.

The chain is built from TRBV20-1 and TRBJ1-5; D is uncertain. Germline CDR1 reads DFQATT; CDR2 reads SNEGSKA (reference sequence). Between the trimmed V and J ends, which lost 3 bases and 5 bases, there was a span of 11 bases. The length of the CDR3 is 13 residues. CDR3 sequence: CSASARPDQPQHF. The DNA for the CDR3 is TGCAGTGCTAGCGCGCGTCCCGATCAGCCCCAGCATTTT.

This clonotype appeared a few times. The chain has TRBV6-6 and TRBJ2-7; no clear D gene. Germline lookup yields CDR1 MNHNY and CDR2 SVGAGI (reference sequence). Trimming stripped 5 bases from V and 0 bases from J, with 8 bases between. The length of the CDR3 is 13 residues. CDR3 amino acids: CASSHSFSYEQYF. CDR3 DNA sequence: TGTGCCAGCAGTCACAGCTTCTCCTACGAGCAGTACTTC.

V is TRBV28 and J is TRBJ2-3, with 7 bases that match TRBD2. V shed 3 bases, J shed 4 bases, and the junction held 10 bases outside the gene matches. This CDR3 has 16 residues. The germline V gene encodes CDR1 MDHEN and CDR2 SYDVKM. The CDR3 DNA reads TGTGCCAGCAGTTTCCCCCTAGCGGATGGGGCAGATACGCAGTATTTT. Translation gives CASSFPLADGADTQYF.

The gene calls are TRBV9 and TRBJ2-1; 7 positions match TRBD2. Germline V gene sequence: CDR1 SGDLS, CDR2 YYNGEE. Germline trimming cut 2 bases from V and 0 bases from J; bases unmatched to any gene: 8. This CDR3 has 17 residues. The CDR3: CASSVSPWGGSYNEQFF. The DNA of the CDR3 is TGTGCCAGCAGCGTTTCCCCTTGGGGGGGCTCCTACAATGAGCAGTTCTTC.

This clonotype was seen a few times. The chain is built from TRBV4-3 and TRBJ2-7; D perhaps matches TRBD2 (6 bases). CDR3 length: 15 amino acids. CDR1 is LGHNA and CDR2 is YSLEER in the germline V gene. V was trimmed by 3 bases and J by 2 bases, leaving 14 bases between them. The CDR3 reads CASSQGTLPPYEQYF. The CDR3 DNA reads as TGCGCCAGCAGCCAGGGGACTCTACCCCCCTACGAGCAGTACTTC.

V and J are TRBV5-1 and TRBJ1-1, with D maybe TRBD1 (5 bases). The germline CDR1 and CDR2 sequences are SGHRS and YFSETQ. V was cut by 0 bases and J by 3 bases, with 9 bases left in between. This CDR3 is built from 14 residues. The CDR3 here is CASSLGRADTEAFF. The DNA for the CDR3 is TGCGCCAGCAGCTTGGGCAGGGCTGACACTGAAGCTTTCTTT. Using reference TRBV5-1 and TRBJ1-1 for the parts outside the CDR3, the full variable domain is KAGVTQTPRYLIKTRGQQVTLSCSPISGHRSVSWYQQTPGQGLQFLFEYFSETQRNKGNFPGRFSGRQFSNSRSEMNVSTLELGDSALYLCASSLGRADTEAFFGQGTRLTVV.

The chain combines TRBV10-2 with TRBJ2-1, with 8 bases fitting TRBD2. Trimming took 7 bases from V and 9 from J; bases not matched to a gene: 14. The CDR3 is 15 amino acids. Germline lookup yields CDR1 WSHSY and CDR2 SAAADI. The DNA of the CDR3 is TGCGCCAGCACCGCTCAGGTAGCGGGAAGGGGTGAGCAGTTCTTC. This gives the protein CASTAQVAGRGEQFF.

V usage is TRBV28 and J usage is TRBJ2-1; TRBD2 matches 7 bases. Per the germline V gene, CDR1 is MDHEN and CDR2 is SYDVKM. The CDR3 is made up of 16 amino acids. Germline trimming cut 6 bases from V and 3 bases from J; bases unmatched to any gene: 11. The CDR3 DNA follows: TGTGCCAGCAGCCAGAGTCTAGCGGTCCGCTACAATGAGCAGTTCTTC. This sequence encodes CASSQSLAVRYNEQFF.

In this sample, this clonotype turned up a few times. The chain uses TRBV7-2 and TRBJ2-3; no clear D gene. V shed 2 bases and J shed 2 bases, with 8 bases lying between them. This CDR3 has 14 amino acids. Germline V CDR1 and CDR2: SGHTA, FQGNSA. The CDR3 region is CASSLLPNTDTQYF. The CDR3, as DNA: TGTGCCAGCAGCTTACTCCCTAACACAGATACGCAGTATTTT.

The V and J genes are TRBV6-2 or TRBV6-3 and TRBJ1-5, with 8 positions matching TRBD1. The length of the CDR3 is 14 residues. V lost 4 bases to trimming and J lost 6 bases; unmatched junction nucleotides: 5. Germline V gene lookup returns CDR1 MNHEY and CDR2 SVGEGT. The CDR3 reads CASSSLGQGQPQHF. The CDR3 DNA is TGTGCCAGCAGTTCCCTCGGACAGGGTCAGCCCCAGCATTTT.

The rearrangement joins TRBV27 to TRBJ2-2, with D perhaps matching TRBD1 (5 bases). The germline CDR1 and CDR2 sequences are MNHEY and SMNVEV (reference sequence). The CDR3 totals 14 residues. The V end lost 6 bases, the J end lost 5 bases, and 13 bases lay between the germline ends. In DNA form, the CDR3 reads TGTGCCAGCAGGGCAGGGTTTCTTACCGGGGAGCTGTTTTTT. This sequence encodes CASRAGFLTGELFF.

This CDR3 is CAWSVGQQYNSPLHF. CDR3 coding DNA: TGTGCCTGGAGTGTAGGACAGCAATATAATTCACCCCTCCACTTT. This chain links TRBV30 with TRBJ1-6, with a possible D match to TRBD1 (6 bases). With 0 bases removed from V and 4 bases from J, the gap between germline ends came to 10 bases. Germline CDR1 and CDR2: GTSNPN and SVGIG (reference sequence). The CDR3 covers 15 residues.

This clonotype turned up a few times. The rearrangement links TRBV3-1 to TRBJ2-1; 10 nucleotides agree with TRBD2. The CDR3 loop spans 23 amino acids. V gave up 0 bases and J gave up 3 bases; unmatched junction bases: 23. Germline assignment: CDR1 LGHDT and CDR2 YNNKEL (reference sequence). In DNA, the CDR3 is TGTGCCAGCAGCCAAGATGGCTTGTGTGCTATCGAGCGGGAGGGCCGTTACTACAATGAGCAGTTCTTC. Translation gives CASSQDGLCAIEREGRYYNEQFF.

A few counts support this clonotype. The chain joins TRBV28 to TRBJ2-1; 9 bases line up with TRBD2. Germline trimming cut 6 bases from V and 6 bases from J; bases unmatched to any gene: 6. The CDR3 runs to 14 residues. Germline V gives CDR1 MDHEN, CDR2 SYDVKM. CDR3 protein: CASSQTAGGNEQFF. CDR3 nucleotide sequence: TGTGCCAGCAGCCAAACAGCGGGAGGCAATGAGCAGTTCTTC. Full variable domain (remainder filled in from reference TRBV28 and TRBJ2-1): DVKVTQSSRYLVKRTGEKVFLECVQDMDHENMFWYRQDPGLGLRLIYFSYDVKMKEKGDIPEGYSVSREKKERFSLILESASTNQTSMYLCASSQTAGGNEQFFGPGTRLTVL.

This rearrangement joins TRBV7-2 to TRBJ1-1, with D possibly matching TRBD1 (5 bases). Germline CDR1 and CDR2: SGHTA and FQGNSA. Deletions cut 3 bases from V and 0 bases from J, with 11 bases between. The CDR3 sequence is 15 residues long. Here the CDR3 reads CASSFGGILNTEAFF. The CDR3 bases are TGTGCCAGCAGCTTCGGGGGGATATTGAACACTGAAGCTTTCTTT. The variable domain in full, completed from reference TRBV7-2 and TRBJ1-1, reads GAGVSQSPSNKVTEKGKDVELRCDPISGHTALYWYRQSLGQGLEFLIYFQGNSAPDKSGLPSDRFSAERTGGSVSTLTIQRTQQEDSAVYLCASSFGGILNTEAFFGQGTRLTVV.

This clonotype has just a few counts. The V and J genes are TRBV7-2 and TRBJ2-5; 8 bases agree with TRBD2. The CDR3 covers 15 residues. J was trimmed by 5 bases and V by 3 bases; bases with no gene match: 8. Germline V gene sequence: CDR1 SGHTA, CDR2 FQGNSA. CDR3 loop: CASSFLSGGVETQYF. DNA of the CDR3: TGTGCCAGCAGCTTCTTGTCGGGGGGGGTCGAGACCCAGTACTTC.

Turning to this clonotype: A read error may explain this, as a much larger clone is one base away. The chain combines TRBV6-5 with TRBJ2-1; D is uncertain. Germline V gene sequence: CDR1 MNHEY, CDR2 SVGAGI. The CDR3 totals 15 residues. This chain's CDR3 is CAGSYSVVGYNEQFF. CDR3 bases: TGTGCCGGCAGTTACTCGGTAGTGGGCTACAATGAGCAGTTCTTC.

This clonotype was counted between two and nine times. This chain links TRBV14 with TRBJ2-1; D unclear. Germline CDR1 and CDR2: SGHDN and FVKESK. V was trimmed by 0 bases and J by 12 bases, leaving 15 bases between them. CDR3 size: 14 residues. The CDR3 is CASSQDLTTVGQFF. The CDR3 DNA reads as TGTGCCAGCAGCCAAGATTTGACAACAGTTGGGCAGTTCTTC.

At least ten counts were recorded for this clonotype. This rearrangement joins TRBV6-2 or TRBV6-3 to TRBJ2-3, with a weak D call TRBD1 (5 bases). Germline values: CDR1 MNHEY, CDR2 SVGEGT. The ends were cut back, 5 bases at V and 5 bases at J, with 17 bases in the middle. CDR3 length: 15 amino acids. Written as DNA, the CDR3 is TGTGCCAGCAGTCAAGGACACCTGGAATTAGATACGCAGTATTTT. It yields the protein CASSQGHLELDTQYF.

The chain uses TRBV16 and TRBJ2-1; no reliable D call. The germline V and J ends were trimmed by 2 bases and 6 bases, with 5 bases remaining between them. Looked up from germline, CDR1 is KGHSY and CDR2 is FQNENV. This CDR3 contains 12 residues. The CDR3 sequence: CASSQNPNEQFF. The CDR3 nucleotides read TGTGCCAGCAGCCAAAACCCCAATGAGCAGTTCTTC.